This T cell receptor beta chain was obtained from a study of cytomegalovirus exposure and HLA in healthy donors. The study's findings and limits: In a later analysis, TCR association rates varied by HLA locus: DRB1 most, HLA-C fewest. Near-uniform donor sequencing depth was presumed by presence/absence analyses. A reported reduction in N-insertions relative to the approximately 600-donor mean was seen in an Asian-associated ancestry cluster in a later analysis.

Healthy bone marrow donors formed the donor group. The PCR used 60 Vbeta and 13 Jbeta primers. Generated by immunoSEQ multiplex PCR, the TCRdb table keeps only in-frame clones and is missing some. The sample contains 99,000 or so clones, roughly three quarters of which appear only once. Per germline, CDR1 SGHAT and CDR2 FQNNGV. Trimming removed 4 bases from V and 7 bases from J, with 11 bases in between. The CDR3 runs to 12 residues. This clone showed up just once. Its antigen is not identified. The sequenced sample consisted of PBMCs. V usage is TRBV11-2 and J usage is TRBJ2-7, with D perhaps matching TRBD1 (6 bases). The TCR was taken from a woman in her 40s in good health and CMV-seronegative. The CDR3 nucleotides read TGTGCCAGCAGCTACACAGGGCTAGAGCAGTACTTC. Its protein product is CASSYTGLEQYF.